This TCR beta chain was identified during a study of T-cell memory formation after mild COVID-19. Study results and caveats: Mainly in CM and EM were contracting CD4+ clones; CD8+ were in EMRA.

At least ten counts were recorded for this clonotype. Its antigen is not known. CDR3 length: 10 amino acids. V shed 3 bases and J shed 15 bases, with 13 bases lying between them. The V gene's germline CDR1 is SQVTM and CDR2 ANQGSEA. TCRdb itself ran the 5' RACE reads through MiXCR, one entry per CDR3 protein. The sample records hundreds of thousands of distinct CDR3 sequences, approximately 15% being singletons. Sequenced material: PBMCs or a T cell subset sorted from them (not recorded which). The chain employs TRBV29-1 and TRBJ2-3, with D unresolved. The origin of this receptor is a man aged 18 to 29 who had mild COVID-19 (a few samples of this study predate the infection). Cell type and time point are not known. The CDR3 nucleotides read TGCAGCGTTGAGTTCCCGACCACTTATTTT. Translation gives CSVEFPTTYF.